The entry below gives a single TCR beta chain sequence along with its context. The antigen it binds to is not known. No base quality values were provided; no much bigger clone lies one nucleotide off. For this chain, trimming is 5 bases at the V end and 0 bases at the J end, and the number of junction bases without a gene match is 15. Via the germline V gene (reference sequence), CDR1 is MNHEY and CDR2 SMNVEV. Measured from the cysteine to the phenylalanine, the CDR3 is 18 residues long. Left in the record is the CDR3 DNA by itself, 54 bases read in frame from the first base. CD8 naive samples were obtained by positive selection for CCR7 among CD45RO-negative cells, yielding a CD45RA+CCR7+ population from which TemRA cells were excluded. The donors were healthy, HIV-negative adults with no recently reported acute infections or vaccinations. Every donor was a Caucasian adult living in Nashville, Tennessee, USA. Blood was collected by leukapheresis, and PBMCs were isolated by Ficoll-Histopaque density gradient centrifugation and then cryopreserved in liquid nitrogen vapor phase. Purity and quantity of every magnetically sorted T cell population were checked by analytical flow cytometry. Genomic DNA was isolated from every sorted fraction and measured by UV absorbance on a Nanodrop 2000c.

TCR CDR3 regions were amplified from genomic DNA by multiplex PCR using the deep immunoSEQ assay. Extracted genomic DNA from each cell subset was spread evenly across all wells of several immunoSEQ 96-well plates, with each plate serving as a replicate. Each replicate PCR for sorted subsets received roughly 0.2 ug genomic DNA, equal to roughly 29,000 T cell genomes. The purified libraries were quantified using a Qubit 3.0 fluorometer, sized with a Bioanalyzer 2100, and then quantified again using the KAPA Library Quantification kit. Each immunoSEQ 96-well plate was sequenced on its own single-read 150-cycle Illumina NextSeq 550 flow cell. In the original analysis: Because only junctional sequences without quality scores were contained in the immunoSEQ output, filtering matching that applied to full-length reads could not be performed. Sequences were annotated with PyIR, a Python wrapper for IgBLAST v1.9, using IMGT germline references to assign V/J genes and CDR3. Any read was removed if the V/J assignment was weak (E-value above 1e-6), the CDR3 was missing, or the read contained stop codons, out-of-frame junctions, or ambiguous translated residues. V3J clonotypes were defined as sequences sharing the same inferred V gene, J gene, and CDR3 amino acid sequence. To compute the percentage overlap between repertoires, the number of shared unique clonotypes was divided by the size of the smaller repertoire. RTK rarefaction, the Chao1 estimator, and Recon v2.1 estimates of unobserved clonotypes were used to assess repertoire richness. Generation probabilities for all TCRbeta clonotypes obtained by the gDNA method from a few donors were computed using OLGA. TCRdb mirrors the immuneACCESS table, restricted to in-frame sequences. Some clones are absent from its copies; in checked studies, under half trace to an unresolved V gene, and the reason for the others is unknown. From that table come the V and J calls and clone size; the DNA was used to work out D and trimming. The sample table records about 820,000 clones; roughly 92% of these occur just once. Around 24% of the sample rests with the top ten.

The data were obtained in a study of shared clonotypes between healthy human individuals (dated by TCRdb to 2020 to 2021). About the study as a whole: A couple of women and three men aged 18 to 49 years were included in the cohort. The study deeply sequenced blood TCR repertoires of about five healthy adults to estimate repertoire size and the extent of clonotype sharing between individuals. For each donor, CD4 naive and CD4 memory were each given three plates, CD8 naive was given two plates, and CD8 memory was given one plate. Libraries were prepared and TCR repertoires were sequenced by different laboratories using diverse techniques, in order to increase sequencing depth and limit assay-specific biases. Per donor, leukapheresis produced somewhere between about 0.94 and 9.5 billion PBMCs. General study outcomes and caveats: Rarefaction of sorted-subset datasets indicated incomplete sequencing despite the large sequencing depth. Sharing across a few donors was observed for around 5% of naive CD4, about 3.2% of naive CD8, over 2% of memory CD4, and roughly 0.4% of memory CD8 clonotypes. Pairwise subsampling indicated that sequencing depth was expected to affect the degree of clonotype sharing among donors. Sampling was restricted to blood, and TCR repertoires in tissue are likely to differ from TCR repertoires in blood. Naive subsets generally had larger estimated clonotype richness than memory subsets did. Compared with non-shared clonotypes, the clonotypes found in all four sorted-subset donors had higher generation probabilities. Because the study included a small number of donors, the genetic and exposure-history diversity represented was limited.

The sample consisted of naive CD8+ T cells sorted from blood. This specimen's cell subset or site label, interpreted: CD45RA+CCR7+. The chain links TRBV27 with TRBJ2-5; 7 bases in between match TRBD2. The receptor's source is a man aged 25 to 40 in good health. The CDR3 protein: CASSDPTSASRHQETQYF. The DNA sequence reads TGTGCCAGCAGTGACCCAACTAGCGCCAGTCGGCACCAAGAGACCCAGTACTTC.